This entry is about one TCR beta chain. The target antigen is unknown. The record originates from a study of Ad26.COV2.S vaccination and SARS-CoV-2 variants. Study summary: Donor allocation was to the COV1001 Ad26.COV2.S trial arm. Intramuscular Ad26.COV2.S at 5x10^10 or 1x10^11 viral particles. Findings and caveats of the study: Placebo recipients trailed vaccine recipients in spike-specific TCR breadth.

The CDR3 is 21 amino acids. CDR1 MNHEY and CDR2 SVGEGT come from the germline V gene. J gave up 1 base and V 1 base, and 21 bases lay outside the gene matches. Treatment specified: 19 received Ad26.COV2.S at low or high dose, single or two shots; roughly five received placebo; per-sample allocation not given. Sampling happened 63 days after the first vaccine or placebo injection. Immunization relied on an Ad26 vector, which expressed Wuhan-strain SARS-CoV-2 spike. This table comes from immunoSEQ multiplex PCR, and its TCRdb copy is limited to in-frame clones, with some not included. The top ten hold roughly 1.7% of the sample, which has 350,000 to 450,000 clones, approximately 92% seen once.

This receptor was identified in a person between 18 and 65 years old who received the Ad26.COV2.S COVID-19 vaccine or a placebo. The rearrangement joins TRBV6-2 or TRBV6-3 to TRBJ2-7; TRBD2 matches at 8 bases. This specimen consisted of peripheral blood, obtained in a trial of Ad26.COV2.S vaccine versus placebo. CDR3 loop: CASSYLSEIYSGTRDSYEQYF. The CDR3 DNA reads TGTGCCAGCAGTTACTTATCTGAAATTTATAGCGGGACGCGGGATTCCTACGAGCAGTACTTC.